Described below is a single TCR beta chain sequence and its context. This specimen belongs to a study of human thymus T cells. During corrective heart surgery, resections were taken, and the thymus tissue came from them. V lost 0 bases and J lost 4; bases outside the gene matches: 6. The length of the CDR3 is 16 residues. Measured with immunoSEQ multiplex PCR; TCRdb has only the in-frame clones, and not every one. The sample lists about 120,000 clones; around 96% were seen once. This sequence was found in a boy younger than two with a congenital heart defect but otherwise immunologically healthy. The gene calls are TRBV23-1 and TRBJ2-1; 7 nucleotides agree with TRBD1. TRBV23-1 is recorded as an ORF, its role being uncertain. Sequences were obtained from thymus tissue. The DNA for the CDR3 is TGCGCCAGCAGTCAATCAACAGGGACAGAGTACAATGAGCAGTTCTTC. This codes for CASSQSTGTEYNEQFF.